This TCR beta chain appears in the sequencing data of a study of blood T cell repertoires in COVID-19. Turning to the study itself: T cells, B-cell-depleted T cells, or PBMCs supplied cDNA or gDNA.

Between the trimmed V and J ends, which lost 6 bases and 0 bases, there was a span of 11 bases. This CDR3 comprises 14 residues. The germline V gene has CDR1 MNHEY and CDR2 SVGAGI. As processed by the authors: By means of reference gene primer amplification, nucleated cell counts were estimated. Assay used: immunoSEQ multiplex PCR; TCRdb lists only in-frame clones, some missing. V and J calls plus clone size are reproduced from that table; the DNA served to infer D and trimming. Of roughly 700,000 clones in the sample, around 89% were seen once. The origin of this receptor is a woman between 18 and 30 years old with acute or convalescent COVID-19. The sample was peripheral blood. This chain uses TRBV6-5 with TRBJ1-2; possibly TRBD1 for D (5 bases). The CDR3 coding sequence is TGTGCCAGCAGGGATCCGACAGCTAACTATGGCTACACCTTC. Its protein product is CASRDPTANYGYTF.